Following are 31 T cell receptor beta chains from one sample sequenced in a study of T cell responses to AZD1222 COVID-19 vaccine. Profiled with immunoSEQ multiplex PCR; TCRdb holds only in-frame clones, not every one. The data contain tens of thousands of clones, 80% to 90% of them singletons. The sample consisted of peripheral blood, taken on day 0 of AZD1222 vaccination. All receptors come from an adult in good health.

The chain employs TRBV4-1 and TRBJ1-6; D remains ambiguous. CDR1 is MGHRA, CDR2 YSYEKL, per germline. CDR3 size: 16 residues. V was clipped by 4 bases and J by 9 bases, with 19 bases between them. CDR3 DNA: TGCGCCAGCAGCCTGGCCCCCACGGAAGGAGGTTCACCCCTCCACTTT. It codes for CASSLAPTEGGSPLHF.

In DNA, the CDR3 is TGTGCCACCAGCAACTCGGGTACGCAGTATTTT. It encodes CATSNSGTQYF. The rearrangement links TRBV15 to TRBJ2-3; D gene unclear. The CDR3 totals 11 residues. Germline CDR1 is LNHNV and CDR2 is YYDKDF (reference sequence). V was trimmed by 4 bases and J by 8 bases, leaving 7 bases between them. Based on the CDR3 plus reference TRBV15 and TRBJ2-3, the full variable domain is DAMVIQNPRYQVTQFGKPVTLSCSQTLNHNVMYWYQQKSSQAPKLLFHYYDKDFNNEADTPDNFQSRRPNTSFCFLDIRSPGLGDTAMYLCATSNSGTQYFGPGTRLTVL.

The gene calls are TRBV10-3 and TRBJ2-3; possibly TRBD1 for D (6 bases). V lost 6 bases, J lost 4 bases, and 11 bases lay in between. CDR1 and CDR2 (germline): ENHRY, SYGVKD. This CDR3 comprises 13 residues. The CDR3 DNA follows: TGTGCCATCAGGGACAGTGTGGCAGATACGCAGTATTTT. This sequence encodes CAIRDSVADTQYF.

This rearrangement joins TRBV5-1 to TRBJ2-1; TRBD2 matches at 9 bases. The V gene's germline CDR1 is SGHRS and CDR2 YFSETQ. This CDR3 comprises 14 residues. Trimming cost V 2 bases and J 6 bases; bases outside gene matches: 3. The CDR3 sequence is CASSFSGGGNEQFF. CDR3 nucleotide sequence: TGCGCCAGCAGCTTTAGCGGGGGTGGCAATGAGCAGTTCTTC.

This clone has only one observation. J is TRBJ1-5 and V is TRBV27, with 7 bases lining up with TRBD1. This CDR3 region has 12 residues. Germline CDR1 and CDR2: MNHEY and SMNVEV (reference sequence). Trimming took 5 bases from V and 10 from J; bases not matched to a gene: 5. This CDR3 is CASSPQGGPQHF. The DNA for the CDR3 is TGTGCCAGCAGTCCACAAGGGGGCCCCCAGCATTTT.

This rearrangement joins TRBV28 to TRBJ1-4; the D gene is possibly TRBD1 (6 bases). V dropped 3 bases and J dropped 11 bases, with 10 bases sitting between them. Germline V gene sequence: CDR1 MDHEN, CDR2 SYDVKM. The CDR3 is made up of 12 amino acids. CDR3 nucleotide sequence: TGTGCCAGCAGTTTTGGGGGCGCGAAACTGTTTTTT. Protein sequence: CASSFGGAKLFF. The whole variable domain, filled in from reference TRBV28 and TRBJ1-4, reads DVKVTQSSRYLVKRTGEKVFLECVQDMDHENMFWYRQDPGLGLRLIYFSYDVKMKEKGDIPEGYSVSREKKERFSLILESASTNQTSMYLCASSFGGAKLFFGSGTQLSVL.

The CDR3 loop reads CASSPGTGRFSYTF. In DNA, the CDR3 is TGTGCCAGCAGCCCGGGGACAGGCCGTTTTAGCTACACCTTC. V is TRBV3-1 (or the pseudogene TRBV3-2) and J is TRBJ1-2, with 8 bases aligning to TRBD1. The V gene's germline CDR1 is LGHDT and CDR2 YNNKEL (reference sequence). This CDR3 spans 14 amino acids. Trimming at V came to 4 bases and at J to 9 bases, leaving 10 bases not matched to a gene.

This sequence joins TRBV5-1 and TRBJ2-2, with D perhaps being TRBD1 or TRBD2 (5 bases each). The CDR3 loop spans 15 amino acids. Germline V gene data show CDR1 as SGHRS and CDR2 as YFSETQ. V was trimmed by 4 bases and J by 2 bases, leaving 12 bases between them. The CDR3 bases are TGCGCCAGCAGCCCCGGGGCTACTAACACCGGGGAGCTGTTTTTT. Protein: CASSPGATNTGELFF.

This chain joins TRBV21-1 and TRBJ2-5; the listed D gene, TRBD1, was not tested against the DNA. TRBV21-1 is given as a pseudogene. The CDR3 extends over 14 amino acids. CDR3 loop: CASSTKGSQPAQYF. CDR3 DNA sequence: TGTGCCAGCAGCACAAAGGGGTCCCAGCCGGCCCAGTACTTC.

The chain couples TRBV19 to TRBJ2-5; D possibly matches TRBD1 or TRBD2 (7 bases each). The V gene lost 7 bases and the J gene lost 5 bases, with 20 bases spanning the gap. The CDR3 length is 15 residues. In germline, CDR1 is LNHDA, CDR2 SQIVND (reference sequence). The DNA for the CDR3 is TGTGCCAGTACTCGACAGGGAAGGGAGGGCGAGACCCAGTACTTC. Encoded protein: CASTRQGREGETQYF.

This chain uses TRBV19 with TRBJ2-7; 7 nucleotides line up with TRBD1. This CDR3 has 13 amino acids. Trimming cost V 6 bases and J 3 bases; bases outside gene matches: 5. The germline gives CDR1 LNHDA, CDR2 SQIVND (reference sequence). CDR3 in amino acids: CASRSTGSYEQYF. In DNA, the CDR3 is TGTGCCAGTAGATCGACAGGGAGCTACGAGCAGTACTTC.

The V call is TRBV11-1, the J call TRBJ2-5, with 12 bases that match TRBD1. V dropped 5 bases and J dropped 5; count of bases not matched to a gene: 6. CDR3 length equals 15 residues. Germline-derived CDR1 and CDR2 are SGHAT and FQDESV (reference sequence). Here the CDR3 DNA reads TGTGCCAGCAGCCGGCGGGACAGGGGGCTGGAGACCCAGTACTTC. It codes for CASSRRDRGLETQYF.

The V and J genes are TRBV7-8 and TRBJ1-6; D unresolved. In germline, CDR1 is SGHVS, CDR2 FQNEAQ. The V and J ends lost 8 bases and 9 bases respectively, with 20 bases between them. The CDR3 loop spans 15 amino acids. The CDR3 protein is CASGSFSGHISPLHF. CDR3 DNA sequence: TGTGCCAGCGGATCCTTCTCGGGCCATATTTCACCCCTCCACTTT.

The chain is built from TRBV9 and TRBJ2-1; D ambiguous. The V gene lost 3 bases and the J gene lost 2 bases, with 9 bases spanning the gap. CDR3 length equals 14 residues. Germline lookup yields CDR1 SGDLS and CDR2 YYNGEE. DNA for the CDR3: TGTGCCAGCAGCGCCCGAACCGCCTACAATGAGCAGTTCTTC. It yields the protein CASSARTAYNEQFF.

This clone was found a few times. The gene calls are TRBV3-1 (or the pseudogene TRBV3-2) and TRBJ1-3, with 7 bases matching TRBD1. V lost 7 bases, J lost 4 bases, and 10 bases stayed unmatched. CDR1 is LGHDT, CDR2 YNNKEL, per germline (reference sequence). This CDR3 has 15 residues. This chain's CDR3 is CASTLRGPGGNTIYF. As DNA, the CDR3 is TGTGCCAGCACTTTGAGGGGGCCGGGAGGAAACACCATATATTTT.

The chain employs TRBV19 and TRBJ1-2; TRBD1 agrees at 9 bases. Germline V gene sequence: CDR1 LNHDA, CDR2 SQIVND (reference sequence). This CDR3 is built from 14 residues. V shed 6 bases, J shed 2 bases, and the junction held 4 bases outside the gene matches. This CDR3 is CASSLTGGNYGYTF. The CDR3 region has the DNA TGTGCCAGTAGCCTGACAGGGGGAAACTATGGCTACACCTTC.

The rearrangement uses TRBV13 and TRBJ2-7; no firm D call. The V gene's germline CDR1 is PRHDT and CDR2 FYEKMQ (reference sequence). This CDR3 is 14 amino acids long. The germline V and J ends were trimmed by 3 bases and 2 bases, with 11 bases remaining between them. The CDR3 nucleotides are TGTGCCAGCAGCTTGGGCGACGGTACCTACGAGCAGTACTTC. Protein: CASSLGDGTYEQYF.

This rearrangement joins TRBV21-1 to TRBJ1-6. TRBV21-1 is assigned pseudogene status. The CDR3 is 15 residues long. The CDR3 loop is CASSKGAVKYSPLHF. CDR3 in DNA: TGTGCCAGCAGCAAAGGCGCGGTGAAGTATTCACCCCTCCACTTT.

This chain connects TRBV6-1 to TRBJ1-1; weak D call: TRBD1 (5 bases). Trimming pared 1 base from V and 7 bases from J, leaving 10 bases between. The germline CDR1 and CDR2 sequences are MNHNS and SASEGT. CDR3 length: 13 amino acids. Here the CDR3 DNA reads TGTGCCAGCAGTGAAGGGCCAGGGCTTGAAGCTTTCTTT. It specifies CASSEGPGLEAFF.

The J gene is TRBJ1-2, the V gene TRBV29-1, with TRBD1 matching over 10 bases. The V gene end was trimmed by 6 bases and the J gene end by 5 bases; junction bases not matched to a gene: 6. CDR3 length: 13 amino acids. The germline CDR1 and CDR2 sequences are SQVTM and ANQGSEA. CDR3 region: CSVGDRGGYGYTF. CDR3 nucleotides: TGCAGCGTCGGGGACAGGGGAGGTTATGGCTACACCTTC.

This sequence joins TRBV3-1 (or the pseudogene TRBV3-2) and TRBJ1-2; no reliable D call. This CDR3 region has 13 residues. Germline-derived CDR1 and CDR2 are LGHDT and YNNKEL (reference sequence). V lost 0 bases and J lost 8, with 10 bases in between. The CDR3 sequence is CASSQEAGYGYTF. Here the CDR3 DNA reads TGTGCCAGCAGCCAAGAAGCGGGGTACGGCTACACCTTC.

The gene calls are TRBV7-2 and TRBJ1-4, with D perhaps matching TRBD1 (6 bases). Between the trimmed V and J ends, which lost 5 bases and 8 bases, there was a span of 18 bases. CDR3 length equals 15 residues. Germline lookup yields CDR1 SGHTA and CDR2 FQGNSA. The CDR3 DNA follows: TGTGCCAGCAGCCCGGTGGGGGCAGTAGGAGAAAAACTGTTTTTT. Amino acids: CASSPVGAVGEKLFF. Together with reference TRBV7-2 and TRBJ1-4, the CDR3 gives the full variable domain: GAGVSQSPSNKVTEKGKDVELRCDPISGHTALYWYRQSLGQGLEFLIYFQGNSAPDKSGLPSDRFSAERTGGSVSTLTIQRTQQEDSAVYLCASSPVGAVGEKLFFGSGTQLSVL.

The rearrangement uses TRBV11-2 and TRBJ2-7, with D unclear. The CDR3 is 14 residues long. Germline CDR1 is SGHAT and CDR2 is FQNNGV. V dropped 1 base and J dropped 2 bases, with 9 bases sitting between them. The CDR3 sequence: CASSLGRVPYEQYF. The CDR3 DNA sequence: TGTGCCAGCAGCTTAGGCCGGGTGCCCTACGAGCAGTACTTC.

This chain links TRBV5-4 with TRBJ1-1; no firm D call. This CDR3 has 15 residues. Germline V CDR1 and CDR2: SGHNT, YYREEE (reference sequence). The V end lost 1 base, the J end lost 5 bases, and 15 bases lay between the germline ends. In nucleotides, the CDR3 is TGTGCCAGCAGCTTGAAGCTAGATTTGGGGACTGAAGCTTTCTTT. As protein: CASSLKLDLGTEAFF.

The rearrangement uses TRBV28 and TRBJ2-3; 9 positions agree with TRBD2. CDR3 length: 16 residues. J lost 4 bases, V lost 3 bases, and 8 bases had no gene match. Per germline, CDR1 MDHEN and CDR2 SYDVKM. The CDR3 here is CASSLFGGGASDTQYF. The CDR3 region has the DNA TGTGCCAGCAGTTTGTTCGGCGGGGGGGCTTCAGATACGCAGTATTTT.

The chain uses TRBV30 and TRBJ2-3, with 8 bases aligning to TRBD2. Germline V gene lookup returns CDR1 GTSNPN and CDR2 SVGIG (reference sequence). V lost 3 bases, J lost 12 bases, and 11 bases stayed unmatched. This CDR3 is built from 13 residues. The chain's CDR3 is CAWRAGTSDAQYF. CDR3 coding DNA: TGTGCCTGGAGGGCGGGGACTAGTGATGCACAGTATTTT.

The CDR3 DNA follows: TGTGCCAGTAGTATAGGACAGCCCTCTGGAAACACCATATATTTT. Protein sequence: CASSIGQPSGNTIYF. This chain uses TRBV19 with TRBJ1-3; D might be TRBD1 (5 bases). CDR1 is LNHDA and CDR2 is SQIVND in the germline V gene (reference sequence). With 1 base removed from V and 0 bases from J, the gap between germline ends came to 7 bases. The CDR3 sequence is 15 residues long.

This chain joins TRBV5-1 and TRBJ1-1, with 7 bases that match TRBD1. V gave up 4 bases and J gave up 4 bases; unmatched junction bases: 7. Germline CDR1 is SGHRS and CDR2 is YFSETQ. The CDR3 has 14 amino acids. CDR3 nucleotides: TGCGCCAGCAGCCTAAGCAGACAGGGCACTGAAGCTTTCTTT. Amino acid sequence: CASSLSRQGTEAFF.

The chain uses TRBV3-1 (or the pseudogene TRBV3-2) and TRBJ2-5; D is unclear. The V gene lost 3 bases and the J gene lost 2 bases, with 4 bases spanning the gap. The CDR3 covers 12 residues. The V gene's germline CDR1 is LGHDT and CDR2 YNNKEL (reference sequence). CDR3 sequence: CASSQIQETQYF. The CDR3 DNA sequence: TGTGCCAGCAGCCAGATACAAGAGACCCAGTACTTC.

This sequence joins TRBV7-2 and TRBJ2-7, with D possibly TRBD2 on 6 matching bases. The V and J ends lost 6 bases and 0 bases respectively, with 12 bases between them. The CDR3 length is 14 residues. Germline assignment: CDR1 SGHTA and CDR2 FQGNSA. The CDR3 reads CASRGTLNSYEQYF. The CDR3 coding sequence is TGTGCCAGCAGGGGGACTTTAAACTCCTACGAGCAGTACTTC.

The chain has TRBV5-5 and TRBJ2-7; D not resolved. This CDR3 has 14 amino acids. V shed 0 bases and J shed 3 bases, with 10 bases lying between them. The V gene's germline CDR1 is SGHKS and CDR2 YYEKEE (reference sequence). For the CDR3, the DNA is TGTGCCAGCAGCTTGGGGGTCCCCAACTACGAGCAGTACTTC. This encodes CASSLGVPNYEQYF.